The 12 T cell receptor beta chains below come from one sample, sequenced in a study of blood T cell repertoires in COVID-19. Some clones are missing from TCRdb's copy, which holds only in-frame ones; the method was immunoSEQ multiplex PCR. The sample shows approximately 180,000 clones, around 73% of them seen only once. The specimen sequenced was PBMCs or T cells enriched from blood (not recorded which). The origin of the receptors is a woman aged 45-65 years who had recovered from COVID-19.

This clone has more than one count but fewer than ten. V usage is TRBV25-1 and J usage is TRBJ1-6; D not certain. The germline V gene has CDR1 MGHDK and CDR2 SYGVNS. The germline V and J ends were trimmed by 5 bases and 9 bases, with 8 bases remaining between them. CDR3 length: 12 amino acids. The CDR3 region is CASSTRSSPLHF. The CDR3 DNA sequence: TGTGCCAGCAGTACACGGAGTTCACCCCTCCACTTT.

The chain recombines TRBV19 with TRBJ1-2; 7 bases map to TRBD1. Germline CDR1 LNHDA, CDR2 SQIVND (reference sequence). The trim removed 5 bases at V and 6 bases at J, leaving 6 bases unmatched. The CDR3 runs 13 residues. The CDR3 region is CASSGNRGDGYTF. In DNA, the CDR3 is TGTGCCAGTAGTGGTAACAGGGGTGATGGCTACACCTTC.

The chain uses TRBV28 and TRBJ1-1; D call uncertain. V was pared by 7 bases and J by 2 bases, with 17 bases between. The CDR3 runs 15 residues. CDR1 and CDR2 from the germline V gene are MDHEN and SYDVKM. CDR3 loop: CASTWGGRTNTEAFF. The CDR3 nucleotides are TGTGCCAGCACTTGGGGAGGCAGGACCAACACTGAAGCTTTCTTT. The complete variable domain, with remaining parts taken from reference TRBV28 and TRBJ1-1, reads DVKVTQSSRYLVKRTGEKVFLECVQDMDHENMFWYRQDPGLGLRLIYFSYDVKMKEKGDIPEGYSVSREKKERFSLILESASTNQTSMYLCASTWGGRTNTEAFFGQGTRLTVV.

This clone was seen a single time. The chain uses TRBV28 and TRBJ2-3, with D possibly being TRBD2 (5 bases). The CDR3 runs 14 residues. V was trimmed by 2 bases and J by 0 bases, leaving 6 bases between them. The germline V gene encodes CDR1 MDHEN and CDR2 SYDVKM. The CDR3 nucleotides are TGTGCCAGCAGTTTAGGGGAGAGCACAGATACGCAGTATTTT. Translating it yields CASSLGESTDTQYF.

The J gene is TRBJ1-1, the V gene TRBV7-3; possibly TRBD1 for D (5 bases). Trimming stripped 3 bases from V and 2 bases from J, with 10 bases between. Germline V CDR1 and CDR2: SGHTA, FQGTGA. The CDR3 has 14 residues. The CDR3: CASSFQGYNTEAFF. CDR3 in DNA: TGTGCCAGCAGCTTCCAGGGATACAACACTGAAGCTTTCTTT. Full variable domain (outside the CDR3, taken from reference TRBV7-3 and TRBJ1-1): GAGVSQTPSNKVTEKGKYVELRCDPISGHTALYWYRQSLGQGPEFLIYFQGTGAADDSGLPNDRFFAVRPEGSVSTLKIQRTERGDSAVYLCASSFQGYNTEAFFGQGTRLTVV.

The V gene is TRBV27, the J gene TRBJ2-1; D is unresolved. CDR1 is MNHEY, CDR2 SMNVEV, per germline (reference sequence). The CDR3 sequence is 13 residues long. V dropped 3 bases and J dropped 9 bases, with 12 bases sitting between them. CDR3 nucleotides: TGTGCCAGCAGTTTCGAGGCGTTTGGTGAGCAGTTCTTC. Protein product: CASSFEAFGEQFF.

The V call is TRBV11-2, the J call TRBJ2-7; tentative D call: TRBD2 (6 bases). V lost 3 bases and J 6 bases, leaving 15 bases between the germline ends. The V gene's germline CDR1 is SGHAT and CDR2 FQNNGV. The CDR3 totals 14 residues. The CDR3 sequence is CASSFGRGGAEQYF. CDR3 bases: TGTGCCAGCAGCTTCGGGCGGGGTGGGGCCGAGCAGTACTTC.

The rearrangement joins TRBV30 to TRBJ1-2, with TRBD1 matching 9 bases. The V and J ends lost 0 bases and 5 bases, in that order; junction bases with no gene match: 13. This CDR3 is 17 amino acids long. The germline V gene encodes CDR1 GTSNPN and CDR2 SVGIG (reference sequence). This CDR3 is CAWSVRRKSDRGYGYTF. CDR3 DNA: TGTGCCTGGAGTGTACGCCGTAAATCGGACAGGGGTTATGGCTACACCTTC.

The table lists this clone with a few counts. J is TRBJ1-2 and V is TRBV7-2; D is uncertain. The germline CDR1 and CDR2 sequences are SGHTA and FQGNSA. The length of the CDR3 is 13 residues. Trimming removed 5 bases from V and 3 bases from J, with 10 bases in between. In DNA, the CDR3 is TGTGCCAGCAGCCCTAGTGCGGACTATGGCTACACCTTC. Amino acid sequence: CASSPSADYGYTF.

The rearrangement uses TRBV7-9 and TRBJ1-5, with no clear D. This CDR3 contains 14 residues. V lost 5 bases and J 3 bases, leaving 11 bases between the germline ends. Germline V lookup: CDR1 SEHNR, CDR2 FQNEAQ (reference sequence). CDR3 in DNA: TGTGCCAGCAGCAATACAGCTTCCAATCAGCCCCAGCATTTT. Protein product: CASSNTASNQPQHF.

This clone was observed a single time. The gene calls are TRBV7-9 and TRBJ1-6, with D possibly matching TRBD1 (6 bases). Germline CDR1 reads SEHNR; CDR2 reads FQNEAQ (reference sequence). The V gene lost 6 bases and the J gene lost 9 bases, with 15 bases spanning the gap. The CDR3 contains 14 residues. The DNA of the CDR3 is TGTGCCAGCAGTCCACAGGGATTCGGTTCACCCCTCCACTTT. It is translated as CASSPQGFGSPLHF.

The table lists this clone with a few counts. In nucleotides, the CDR3 is TGTGCCAGCAGCCAAGTTTTGGGGGACAGGGGGCTATCTGGAAACACCATATATTTT. Its protein product is CASSQVLGDRGLSGNTIYF. V and J are TRBV4-2 and TRBJ1-3; TRBD1 agrees at 12 bases. Germline trimming cut 1 base from V and 1 base from J; bases unmatched to any gene: 8. This CDR3 is built from 19 residues. Germline CDR1 LGHNA, CDR2 YNFKEQ.